This T cell receptor beta chain stems from a study of OX40 agonist ivuxolimab in advanced cancers. Overall study: Participants could have had prior anti-PD-1, anti-PD-L1 or anti-CTLA-4 therapy, and roughly 39% had some. In three patients, partial responses were observed, one with hepatocellular carcinoma and two with cutaneous melanoma.

This CDR3 is built from 13 residues. With 2 bases removed from V and 6 bases from J, the gap between germline ends came to 9 bases. CDR1 and CDR2 (germline): SGHDT, YYEEEE. Broader study findings: Among T cells, CD8+ cells averaged more expanded clones than CD4+ cells. Normalized T-cell clonal expansion was also low in a subset of nonresponders.

Comments on this clone: Its antigen remains unidentified.

Generated by immunoSEQ multiplex PCR, the TCRdb table keeps only in-frame clones and is missing some. The repertoire consists of fewer than 75,000 clones, with 88% occurring once and the leading ten covering around 0.65%. This sample comprised CD4+ or CD8+ T cells sorted from blood, obtained in a trial of the OX40 agonist ivuxolimab. The chain recombines TRBV5-6 with TRBJ2-1; no reliable D call. The clonotype originates from an adult with an advanced solid tumor such as melanoma, head and neck, liver or kidney cancer. As DNA, the CDR3 is TGTGCCAGCAGCTTCACCCTAAGCAATGAGCAGTTCTTC. Translation: CASSFTLSNEQFF. Full variable domain (outside the CDR3, taken from reference TRBV5-6 and TRBJ2-1): DAGVTQSPTHLIKTRGQQVTLRCSPKSGHDTVSWYQQALGQGPQFIFQYYEEEERQRGNFPDRFSGHQFPNYSSELNVNALLLGDSALYLCASSFTLSNEQFFGPGTRLTVL.